A single sample is the source of the 9 T cell receptor beta chains below, sequenced in a study of blood T cell repertoires in COVID-19. Libraries were prepared by immunoSEQ multiplex PCR; TCRdb keeps only in-frame clonotypes and omits some of them. Of roughly 350,000 clones detected, around 87% appear once; the ten largest clones hold about 6.3%. Sequenced input: peripheral blood. All receptors derive from a woman in her 50s with COVID-19, enrolled during active disease.

This clone appeared a few times. The chain carries TRBV5-1 and TRBJ1-2; D unclear. Germline lookup yields CDR1 SGHRS and CDR2 YFSETQ. Trimming cost V 6 bases and J 0 bases, with 12 bases left between them. This CDR3 region has 14 residues. The CDR3: CASNSQASNYGYTF. The CDR3 coding sequence is TGCGCCAGCAACTCGCAGGCTTCTAACTATGGCTACACCTTC.

The chain couples TRBV5-1 to TRBJ2-5; D is unresolved. Germline-derived CDR1 and CDR2 are SGHRS and YFSETQ. The CDR3 totals 14 residues. Trimming stripped 3 bases from V and 5 bases from J, with 14 bases between. The CDR3 is CASSWSGSRETQYF. As DNA, the CDR3 is TGCGCCAGCAGCTGGTCGGGTTCACGGGAGACCCAGTACTTC.

V usage is TRBV19 and J usage is TRBJ2-5, with 10 nucleotides matching TRBD2. J was trimmed by 1 base and V by 5 bases; bases with no gene match: 7. The CDR3 covers 16 residues. Germline CDR1 LNHDA, CDR2 SQIVND (reference sequence). The CDR3 sequence: CASSSRTSGLQETQYF. The DNA for the CDR3 is TGTGCCAGTAGTTCCCGGACTAGCGGACTCCAAGAGACCCAGTACTTC.

Comments on this clone: One junction end disagrees with the germline gene, perhaps due to a read error. The chain combines TRBV7-2 with TRBJ2-1; 10 bases map to TRBD2. Germline values: CDR1 SGHTA, CDR2 FQGNSA. The CDR3 extends over 15 amino acids. The CDR3 nucleotides read TGTGCCAGCAGCCTAGCGGGAGCTGTCTACAATGAGCAGTTCTTC. It encodes CASSLAGAVYNEQFF.

The chain uses TRBV18 and TRBJ2-7; D is possibly TRBD1 (6 bases). This CDR3 region has 12 residues. The germline CDR1 and CDR2 sequences are KGHSH and LQKENI. Trimming cost V 1 base and J 12 bases, with 13 bases left between them. The DNA for the CDR3 is TGTGCCAGCTCACCACTATCCCAGGGGTTGTACTTC. Translating gives CASSPLSQGLYF.

V and J are TRBV30 and TRBJ2-3, with D possibly being TRBD2 (7 bases). Germline V lookup: CDR1 GTSNPN, CDR2 SVGIG (reference sequence). This CDR3 is built from 18 residues. CDR3 coding DNA: TGTGCTCTCGAGGGGGGCGCAGGCCGCCCAGCGGGATTAGATACGCAGTATTTT. It codes for CALEGGAGRPAGLDTQYF. Combining the CDR3 with reference TRBV30 and TRBJ2-3 gives the whole variable domain SQTIHQWPATLVQPVGSPLSLECTVEGTSNPNLYWYRQAAGRGLQLLFYSVGIGQISSEVPQNLSASRPQDRQFILSSKKLLLSDSGFYLCALEGGAGRPAGLDTQYFGPGTRLTVL.

J is TRBJ1-2 and V is TRBV7-8, with unresolved D. V lost 5 bases and J lost 4, with 11 bases in between. The CDR3 extends over 13 amino acids. Germline lookup yields CDR1 SGHVS and CDR2 FQNEAQ. CDR3 in amino acids: CASSPDGSYGYTF. The CDR3, as DNA: TGTGCCAGCAGCCCAGACGGGAGCTATGGCTACACCTTC.

The chain couples TRBV19 to TRBJ1-2; 8 positions agree with TRBD1. CDR3 length equals 15 residues. V was pared by 2 bases and J by 11 bases, with 13 bases of the junction left unmatched. Germline CDR1 LNHDA, CDR2 SQIVND (reference sequence). DNA for the CDR3: TGTGCCAGTAGTATACCCTCGGGACAGGCGCGGCTGTACACCTTC. This translates into CASSIPSGQARLYTF.

This chain connects TRBV27 to TRBJ2-7; 10 bases map to TRBD1. This CDR3 comprises 16 residues. V lost 5 bases and J lost 5; bases outside the gene matches: 12. The germline gives CDR1 MNHEY, CDR2 SMNVEV (reference sequence). CDR3 loop: CASSPRSGQGVDEQYF. Written as DNA, the CDR3 is TGTGCCAGCAGTCCCCGATCCGGACAGGGGGTTGACGAGCAGTACTTC.